This TCR beta chain derives from a study of blood T cell repertoires in COVID-19. Study-wide context: In each case, the material was cDNA or gDNA derived from T cells, B-cell-depleted T cells, or PBMCs.

This clone occurred a few times. As handled by the study authors: How many nucleated cells were present was estimated from reference gene primer amplification. This table comes from immunoSEQ multiplex PCR, and its TCRdb copy is limited to in-frame clones, with some not included. Clonal size and the V and J genes are those of that table, whereas D and trimming came from the DNA. The repertoire consists of around 250,000 clones, with around four fifths occurring once and the leading ten covering around 6%. Trimming at V came to 0 bases and at J to 2 bases, leaving 5 bases not matched to a gene. The CDR3 loop spans 15 amino acids. From germline, CDR1 is SGHRS and CDR2 YFSETQ.

The rearrangement joins TRBV5-1 to TRBJ2-7; 7 bases agree with TRBD2. What was sequenced was peripheral blood. The receptor was derived from a man older than 75 with acute or convalescent COVID-19. CDR3 DNA: TGCGCCAGCAGCTTGGAGCCTAGCGGCACCTACGAGCAGTACTTC. It is translated as CASSLEPSGTYEQYF.